The 22 T cell receptor beta chains below all came from one sample that was sequenced in a study of cytomegalovirus exposure and HLA in healthy donors. With 60 Vbeta and 13 Jbeta primers, the PCR was carried out. TCRdb's copy holds only in-frame clones and misses some; the assay was immunoSEQ multiplex PCR. The profile covers under 200,000 clones, with 70% to 85% appearing a single time and roughly 2.1% taken by the ten largest. Sequencing was carried out using PBMCs. The receptors were sampled from a man aged 45-60 years in good health and CMV-seropositive.

This clone has only a few counts. The chain joins TRBV6-1 to TRBJ2-5; TRBD2 aligns across 7 bases. The junction had 7 bases not matched to a gene; V was cut back by 8 bases and J by 4 bases. Per the germline V gene, CDR1 is MNHNS and CDR2 is SASEGT. This CDR3 has 13 residues. The DNA for the CDR3 is TGTGCCAGCGGGAGGGGTGTCCTAGAGACCCAGTACTTC. It specifies CASGRGVLETQYF.

The chain joins TRBV5-4 to TRBJ1-2; 7 nucleotides agree with TRBD1. The length of the CDR3 is 16 residues. From germline, CDR1 is SGHNT and CDR2 YYREEE (reference sequence). The junction had 10 bases not matched to a gene; V was cut back by 3 bases and J by 2 bases. CDR3: CASSSDQTGRNYGYTF. CDR3 bases: TGTGCCAGCAGCTCGGACCAGACAGGGAGAAACTATGGCTACACCTTC.

This clone was counted once. The rearrangement uses TRBV29-1 and TRBJ2-7; 7 bases are a match to TRBD1. The CDR3 spans 15 residues. Germline-derived CDR1 and CDR2 are SQVTM and ANQGSEA. J lost 1 base, V lost 0 bases, and 6 bases had no gene match. CDR3 sequence: CSVEDGTVPSYEQYF. The CDR3, as DNA: TGCAGCGTTGAAGATGGGACAGTCCCTTCCTACGAGCAGTACTTC.

This sequence joins TRBV10-1 and TRBJ2-1; 14 positions match TRBD2. The CDR3 has 20 residues. Germline CDR1 is WNHNN and CDR2 is SYGVQD (reference sequence). V was clipped by 3 bases and J by 2 bases; unmatched bases: 12. For the CDR3, the DNA is TGCGCCAGCAGTGATTCCTTGACTAGCGGGGGGGCCCTGACCTACAATGAGCAGTTCTTC. Translating gives CASSDSLTSGGALTYNEQFF.

This CDR3 reads CASSEKGADQPQHF. The CDR3 nucleotides read TGTGCCAGCAGTGAAAAGGGGGCCGATCAGCCCCAGCATTTT. The chain joins TRBV6-1 to TRBJ1-5; 7 bases line up with TRBD1. CDR1 and CDR2 from the germline V gene are MNHNS and SASEGT. Trimming at V came to 2 bases and at J to 5 bases, leaving 3 bases not matched to a gene. This CDR3 spans 14 amino acids.

The chain carries TRBV7-9 and TRBJ2-7, with 10 bases lining up with TRBD1. This CDR3 is 15 amino acids long. V lost 4 bases and J lost 1; bases outside the gene matches: 4. CDR1 SEHNR and CDR2 FQNEAQ come from the germline V gene (reference sequence). CDR3 amino acids: CASSYPGQGSYEQYF. DNA for the CDR3: TGTGCCAGCAGCTATCCGGGACAGGGGTCCTACGAGCAGTACTTC.

The rearrangement links TRBV28 to TRBJ1-1; D remains unclear. This CDR3 has 15 amino acids. Germline CDR1 reads MDHEN; CDR2 reads SYDVKM. Trimming pared 6 bases from V and 1 base from J, leaving 15 bases between. In nucleotides, the CDR3 is TGTGCCAGCAGCCAAGGCGGGATCGGGAACACTGAAGCTTTCTTT. It translates to CASSQGGIGNTEAFF.

The V call is TRBV2, the J call TRBJ2-2, with 8 nucleotides matching TRBD2. This CDR3 spans 21 amino acids. Germline V CDR1 and CDR2: SNHLY, FYNNEI. Trimming cost V 0 bases and J 3 bases; bases outside gene matches: 18. The CDR3 DNA follows: TGTGCCAGCAGTGAAGCGCCGGGGGGGGGCCAACCACACACATACACCGGGGAGCTGTTTTTT. Amino acids: CASSEAPGGGQPHTYTGELFF.

The V call is TRBV6-1, the J call TRBJ1-6; D is perhaps TRBD1 (6 bases). Per germline, CDR1 MNHNS and CDR2 SASEGT. CDR3 length: 14 residues. V dropped 6 bases and J dropped 7 bases, with 13 bases sitting between them. The CDR3 bases are TGTGCCAGCAGGGCAGGGGCTAGGAATTCACCCCTCCACTTT. Encoded protein: CASRAGARNSPLHF.

This chain links TRBV7-2 with TRBJ1-3; 9 positions agree with TRBD1. The V segment lost 5 bases and the J segment 3 bases; nucleotides outside the gene matches: 5. CDR3 length equals 15 residues. Looked up from germline, CDR1 is SGHTA and CDR2 is FQGNSA. The CDR3 here is CASSRGQGSGNTIYF. The CDR3 DNA sequence: TGTGCCAGCAGCCGGGGACAGGGTAGTGGAAACACCATATATTTT.

The chain is built from TRBV11-2 and TRBJ1-6; TRBD1 matches 9 bases. Germline V gene data show CDR1 as SGHAT and CDR2 as FQNNGV. This CDR3 is 17 amino acids long. V lost 5 bases to trimming and J lost 6 bases; unmatched junction nucleotides: 11. CDR3 protein: CASSHRDRVLGNSPLHF. The CDR3 coding sequence is TGTGCCAGCAGCCACCGGGACAGGGTACTCGGTAATTCACCCCTCCACTTT.

The gene calls are TRBV7-2 and TRBJ2-5; the D gene is possibly TRBD1 (5 bases). CDR3 length: 15 amino acids. Germline V gene data show CDR1 as SGHTA and CDR2 as FQGNSA. Trimming took 2 bases from V and 7 from J, leaving 17 bases between them. This CDR3 reads CASSLNGALRWTQYF. Written as DNA, the CDR3 is TGTGCCAGCAGCTTAAATGGGGCCCTCCGGTGGACCCAGTACTTC.

In this sample, this clone turned up a few times. The chain has TRBV14 and TRBJ2-6; no definite D call. CDR1 and CDR2 from the germline V gene are SGHDN and FVKESK. The V end was cut by 4 bases, the J end by 0 bases, with 4 bases between. The CDR3 consists of 14 residues. CDR3 bases: TGTGCCAGCAGCCGCTACTCTGGGGCCAACGTCCTGACTTTC. Its protein product is CASSRYSGANVLTF.

This chain joins TRBV9 and TRBJ2-7, with 16 bases fitting TRBD2. This CDR3 has 17 amino acids. CDR1 is SGDLS and CDR2 is YYNGEE in the germline V gene. Losses at the gene ends were 2 bases for V and 5 bases for J; bases not matched to a gene: 7. CDR3 nucleotide sequence: TGTGCCAGCAGCGTCGGGACTAGCGGGGGGGCCACGGACGAGCAGTACTTC. Translation gives CASSVGTSGGATDEQYF.

The chain joins TRBV10-1 to TRBJ2-2; 10 bases are a match to TRBD2. Germline V gene sequence: CDR1 WNHNN, CDR2 SYGVQD (reference sequence). CDR3 length: 15 residues. V gave up 2 bases and J gave up 5 bases; unmatched junction bases: 2. CDR3 protein: CASSEGTSETGELFF. In DNA, the CDR3 is TGCGCCAGCAGTGAGGGGACTAGCGAAACCGGGGAGCTGTTTTTT.

This sequence joins TRBV5-4 and TRBJ1-6; the D is unclear. Looked up from germline, CDR1 is SGHNT and CDR2 is YYREEE (reference sequence). This CDR3 contains 17 residues. Trimming pared 0 bases from V and 7 bases from J, leaving 17 bases between. CDR3 residues: CASSLGTFFARNSPLHF. The CDR3 nucleotides read TGTGCCAGCAGCTTGGGAACCTTTTTCGCTAGAAATTCACCCCTCCACTTT.

The rearrangement links TRBV9 to TRBJ2-2; 9 bases line up with TRBD2. The germline V gene has CDR1 SGDLS and CDR2 YYNGEE. This CDR3 contains 15 residues. The V and J ends lost 0 bases and 6 bases, in that order; junction bases with no gene match: 3. CDR3 DNA sequence: TGTGCCAGCAGCGTAGGAGCGGGGGGCCCCGGGGAGCTGTTTTTT. Amino acids: CASSVGAGGPGELFF.

The chain couples TRBV6-5 to TRBJ2-3, with D possibly matching TRBD1 (6 bases). Germline V gene lookup returns CDR1 MNHEY and CDR2 SVGAGI. V was shortened by 4 bases and J by 1 base, with 9 bases between the two germline ends. This CDR3 is built from 14 residues. This CDR3 reads CASSFRGRTDTQYF. The CDR3 DNA reads TGTGCCAGCAGTTTCAGGGGACGCACAGATACGCAGTATTTT.

The chain joins TRBV6-1 to TRBJ1-6; no clear D. V dropped 7 bases and J dropped 5 bases, with 15 bases sitting between them. The CDR3 consists of 15 residues. The V gene's germline CDR1 is MNHNS and CDR2 SASEGT. The CDR3 spells CASTSYRGNNSPLHF. DNA for the CDR3: TGTGCCAGCACCTCGTATCGGGGAAATAATTCACCCCTCCACTTT.

This rearrangement joins TRBV15 to TRBJ2-3; 7 positions match TRBD2. This CDR3 contains 15 residues. Germline lookup yields CDR1 LNHNV and CDR2 YYDKDF (reference sequence). V lost 1 base, J lost 4 bases, and 5 bases stayed unmatched. The CDR3 here is CATSRGGRGSDTQYF. CDR3 DNA sequence: TGTGCCACCAGCAGAGGTGGGCGGGGGTCAGATACGCAGTATTTT.

Comment on this clone: Other DNA variants within this sample encode the same CDR3. The V call is TRBV27, the J call TRBJ2-6; 10 nucleotides agree with TRBD2. The CDR3 loop spans 17 amino acids. The V and J ends lost 3 bases and 0 bases, in that order; junction bases with no gene match: 2. Per the germline V gene, CDR1 is MNHEY and CDR2 is SMNVEV (reference sequence). The CDR3 nucleotides read TGTGCCAGCAGTTTTAGCGGGGGGAGCTCTGGGGCCAACGTCCTGACTTTC. It translates to CASSFSGGSSGANVLTF.

The V gene is TRBV7-9, the J gene TRBJ2-1; TRBD1 might be the D (5 bases). V lost 5 bases and J 9 bases, leaving 20 bases between the germline ends. This CDR3 has 15 residues. Germline lookup yields CDR1 SEHNR and CDR2 FQNEAQ (reference sequence). Written as DNA, the CDR3 is TGTGCCAGCAGCGGCTCAGTGGGTGGTGACAGTGAGCAGTTCTTC. This translates into CASSGSVGGDSEQFF.